These T cell receptor beta chains were read from a single sample in a study of T cell responses to AZD1222 COVID-19 vaccine. The table came from immunoSEQ multiplex PCR; TCRdb's copy has only in-frame clones and leaves some out. This table has 100,000 to 150,000 clones, around 89% appearing once. Sample: peripheral blood, taken on day 0 of AZD1222 vaccination. These receptors came from an adult in good health. Both conserved end residues are part of each CDR3. A D gene is named only where the DNA matches it firmly. Size tells how often a clone was seen (once, few, many) or the class of an expanded clone, and some rows leave it out.

abundance | d_gene | j_gene | v_gene | CDR3aa | CDR3nt
- | TRBD1 | TRBJ1-6 | TRBV7-3 | CASSLLGQGDSPLHF | TGTGCCAGCAGCTTATTGGGACAGGGGGACTCACCCCTCCACTTT
- | - | TRBJ1-5 | TRBV27 | CASSLMWGGSQPQHF | TGTGCCAGCAGTTTAATGTGGGGGGGCAGTCAGCCCCAGCATTTT
- | - | TRBJ1-2 | TRBV25-1 | CASSELSGDLYGYTF | TGTGCCAGCAGTGAACTCTCAGGGGATCTCTATGGCTACACCTTC
- | TRBD2 | TRBJ2-1 | TRBV27 | CASSSGIAGANEQFF | TGTGCCAGCAGTTCTGGGATAGCGGGGGCGAATGAGCAGTTCTTC
- | TRBD2 | TRBJ2-2 | TRBV7-9 | CASRWGGLEVPGELFF | TGTGCCAGCAGGTGGGGGGGACTAGAGGTCCCCGGGGAGCTGTTTTTT
- | TRBD1 | TRBJ2-7 | TRBV27 | CASSGTGATYEQYF | TGTGCCAGCTCCGGGACAGGGGCCACCTACGAGCAGTACTTC
- | TRBD2 | TRBJ2-5 | TRBV4-3 | CASSPGLAEPTQYF | TGCGCCAGCAGCCCGGGACTAGCGGAGCCGACCCAGTACTTC
- | TRBD2 | TRBJ2-1 | TRBV5-1 | CASSQGLAGGPTSSYNEQFF | TGCGCCAGCAGCCAGGGACTAGCGGGGGGCCCTACAAGCTCCTACAATGAGCAGTTCTTC
once | TRBD2 | TRBJ2-7 | TRBV7-3 | CASSITGGQTYEQYF | TGTGCCAGCAGCATTACGGGAGGCCAGACCTACGAGCAGTACTTC
few | - | TRBJ2-7 | TRBV19 | CASSIVGSYEQYF | TGTGCCAGTAGTATAGTGGGTTCCTACGAGCAGTACTTC
- | TRBD1 | TRBJ2-7 | TRBV19 | CASSIVPGQGGEQYF | TGTGCCAGTAGTATAGTTCCCGGACAGGGGGGCGAGCAGTACTTC
- | TRBD1 | TRBJ1-1 | TRBV11-2 | CASSSTGVWTEAFF | TGTGCCAGCAGCTCCACAGGGGTTTGGACTGAAGCTTTCTTT
few | - | TRBJ2-7 | TRBV5-1 | CASSSGPNSYEQYF | TGCGCCAGCAGCTCGGGACCCAACTCCTACGAGCAGTACTTC
- | - | TRBJ1-1 | TRBV13 | CASSLARQADHEAFF | TGTGCCAGCAGCTTAGCCCGACAGGCCGATCATGAAGCTTTCTTT
- | - | TRBJ2-2 | TRBV11-2 | CASSLSRPTGELFF | TGTGCCAGCAGCTTATCCAGACCCACCGGGGAGCTGTTTTTT
- | - | TRBJ2-7 | TRBV27 | CASSFAGRITYEQYF | TGTGCCAGCAGTTTTGCCGGGAGAATAACCTACGAGCAGTACTTC
- | - | TRBJ1-1 | TRBV19 | CASKEGRGIMNTEAFF | TGTGCCAGTAAGGAGGGCAGGGGAATCATGAACACTGAAGCTTTCTTT
- | - | TRBJ2-1 | TRBV19 | CASSSGGVDNEQFF | TGTGCCAGTAGTAGTGGGGGAGTCGACAATGAGCAGTTCTTC
- | TRBD1 | TRBJ2-7 | TRBV4-1 | CASSLGTGGEEQYF | TGCGCCAGCAGCCTGGGGACAGGCGGGGAGGAGCAGTACTTC
- | TRBD2 | TRBJ2-1 | TRBV7-8 | CASSLLAGVGYEQFF | TGTGCCAGCAGCTTACTAGCGGGAGTTGGGTATGAGCAGTTCTTC
- | TRBD2 | TRBJ2-1 | TRBV5-1 | CASSSLAGGTGNEQFF | TGCGCCAGCAGCTCTTTAGCGGGAGGGACGGGCAATGAGCAGTTCTTC
few | TRBD1 | TRBJ2-1 | TRBV6-4 | CASSDDDRGEQFF | TGTGCCAGCAGTGATGACGACAGGGGTGAGCAGTTCTTC
- | - | TRBJ2-7 | TRBV28 | CASRAGERVTYEQYF | TGTGCCAGCAGGGCCGGGGAGCGGGTCACCTACGAGCAGTACTTC